This entry features one TCR beta chain sequence. The CDR3 spans 16 residues. V was shortened by 4 bases and J by 3 bases, with 19 bases between the two germline ends. CDR1 and CDR2 (germline): SGHDT, YYEEEE. The sample belongs to a study of shared clonotypes between healthy human individuals. Study summary: Researchers drew samples from two women and a few men aged 18 to 49.

Sequencing used immunoSEQ multiplex PCR; TCRdb keeps in-frame clones, though not all of them. The sample contains hundreds of thousands of clones, 73% of which appear only once. The origin of this receptor is a woman in her twenties or thirties in good health. Sequenced sample: memory CD4+ T cells sorted from blood. Documented subset: CD45RA-negative fraction. The chain has TRBV5-6 and TRBJ1-1, with D hard to call. The CDR3 region has the DNA TGTGCCAGCAGCACCCACGCGGCCTTAGGGTACACTGAAGCTTTCTTT. Translation gives CASSTHAALGYTEAFF.